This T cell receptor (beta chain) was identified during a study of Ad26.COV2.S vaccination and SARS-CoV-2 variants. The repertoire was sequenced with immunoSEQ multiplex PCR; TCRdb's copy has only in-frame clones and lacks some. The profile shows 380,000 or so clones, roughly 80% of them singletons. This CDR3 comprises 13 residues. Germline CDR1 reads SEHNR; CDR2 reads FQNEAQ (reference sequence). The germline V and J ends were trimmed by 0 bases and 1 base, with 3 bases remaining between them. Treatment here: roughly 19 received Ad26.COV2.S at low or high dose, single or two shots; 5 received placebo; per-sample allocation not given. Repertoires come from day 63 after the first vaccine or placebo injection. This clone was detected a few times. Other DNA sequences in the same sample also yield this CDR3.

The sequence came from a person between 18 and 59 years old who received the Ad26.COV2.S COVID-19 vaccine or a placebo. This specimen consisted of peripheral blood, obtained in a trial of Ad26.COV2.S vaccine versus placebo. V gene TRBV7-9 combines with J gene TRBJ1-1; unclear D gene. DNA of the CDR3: TGTGCCAGCAGCTTAGCCGGGAACACTGAAGCTTTCTTT. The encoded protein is CASSLAGNTEAFF.